This T cell receptor beta chain derives from a study of T cells in Graves' hyperthyroidism and ophthalmopathy. Whole-study context: It was at initial diagnosis, before any treatment, that peripheral blood was collected.

V was cut by 5 bases and J by 2 bases, with 13 bases left in between. Germline V lookup: CDR1 SGHTA, CDR2 FQGNSA. The CDR3 consists of 14 residues. Amplified TCR beta CDR3 regions came from RNA transcripts. The HTBI primer set was used in a first-round RT-PCR of the TCR CDR3. Each CDR3 protein gets one entry after TCRdb re-called the multiplex PCR reads with MiXCR. The sample shows around 530,000 distinct CDR3 sequences, 15% to 20% of them seen only once. This clonotype was observed at least ten times. Input material: blood. The chain is built from TRBV7-2 and TRBJ2-7; possible D gene TRBD2, 6 bases. The TCR comes from a woman between 18 and 29 years old with Graves' ophthalmopathy. The CDR3 region is CASSPMRGTYEQYF. CDR3 bases: TGTGCCAGCAGCCCCATGCGGGGTACCTACGAGCAGTACTTC.